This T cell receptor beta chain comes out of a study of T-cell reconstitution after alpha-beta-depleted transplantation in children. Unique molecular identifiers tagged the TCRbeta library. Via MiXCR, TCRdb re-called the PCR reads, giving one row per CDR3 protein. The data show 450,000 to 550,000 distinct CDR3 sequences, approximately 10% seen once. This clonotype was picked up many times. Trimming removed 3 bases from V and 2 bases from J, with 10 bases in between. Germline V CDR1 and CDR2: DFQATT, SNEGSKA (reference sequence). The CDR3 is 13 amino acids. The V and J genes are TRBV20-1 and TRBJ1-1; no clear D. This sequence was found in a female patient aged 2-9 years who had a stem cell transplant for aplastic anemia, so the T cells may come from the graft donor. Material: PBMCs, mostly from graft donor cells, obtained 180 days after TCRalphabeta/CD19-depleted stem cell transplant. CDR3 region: CSASDGYNTEAFF. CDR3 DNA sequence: TGCAGTGCTAGCGACGGGTATAACACTGAAGCTTTCTTT.